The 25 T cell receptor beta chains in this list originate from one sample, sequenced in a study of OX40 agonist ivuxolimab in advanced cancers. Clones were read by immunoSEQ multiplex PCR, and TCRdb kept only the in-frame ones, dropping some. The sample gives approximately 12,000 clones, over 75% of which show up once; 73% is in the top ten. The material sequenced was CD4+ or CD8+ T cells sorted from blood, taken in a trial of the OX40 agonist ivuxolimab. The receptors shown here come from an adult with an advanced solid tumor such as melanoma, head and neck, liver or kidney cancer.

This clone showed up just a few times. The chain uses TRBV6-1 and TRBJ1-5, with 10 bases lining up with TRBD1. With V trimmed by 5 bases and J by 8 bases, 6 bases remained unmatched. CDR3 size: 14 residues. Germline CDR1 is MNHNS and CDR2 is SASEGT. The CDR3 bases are TGTGCCAGCAGTAAGGGACAGGGGTGGAAGCCCCAGCATTTT. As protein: CASSKGQGWKPQHF.

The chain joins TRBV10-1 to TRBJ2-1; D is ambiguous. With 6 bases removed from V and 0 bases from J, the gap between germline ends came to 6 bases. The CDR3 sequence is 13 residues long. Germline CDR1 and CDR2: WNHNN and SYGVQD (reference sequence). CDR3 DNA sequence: TGCGCCAGCAGCGGTAGCTCCTACAATGAGCAGTTCTTC. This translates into CASSGSSYNEQFF.

CDR3 protein: CASPGPTSSTDTQYF. DNA for the CDR3: TGTGCCAGCCCGGGCCCCACGTCTAGCACAGATACGCAGTATTTT. The rearrangement uses TRBV2 and TRBJ2-3; no clear D. The CDR3 extends over 15 amino acids. Germline V gene data show CDR1 as SNHLY and CDR2 as FYNNEI. The V end lost 8 bases, the J end lost 0 bases, and 15 bases lay between the germline ends.

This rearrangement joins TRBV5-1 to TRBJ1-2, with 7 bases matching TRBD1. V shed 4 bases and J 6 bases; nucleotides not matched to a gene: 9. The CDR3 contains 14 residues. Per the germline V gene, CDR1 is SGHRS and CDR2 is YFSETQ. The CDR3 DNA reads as TGCGCCAGCAGCCAACCCGGGACAGCCAATGGCTACACCTTC. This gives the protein CASSQPGTANGYTF. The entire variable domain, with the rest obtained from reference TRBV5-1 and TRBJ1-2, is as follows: KAGVTQTPRYLIKTRGQQVTLSCSPISGHRSVSWYQQTPGQGLQFLFEYFSETQRNKGNFPGRFSGRQFSNSRSEMNVSTLELGDSALYLCASSQPGTANGYTFGSGTRLTVV.

This CDR3 reads CSAPWGGELFF. The CDR3 coding sequence is TGCAGTGCGCCCTGGGGCGGGGAGCTGTTTTTT. This rearrangement joins TRBV20-1 to TRBJ2-2; D is unclear. Germline loops: CDR1 DFQATT, CDR2 SNEGSKA (reference sequence). The CDR3 sequence is 11 residues long. Trimming removed 6 bases at V and 7 bases at J, with 9 bases between.

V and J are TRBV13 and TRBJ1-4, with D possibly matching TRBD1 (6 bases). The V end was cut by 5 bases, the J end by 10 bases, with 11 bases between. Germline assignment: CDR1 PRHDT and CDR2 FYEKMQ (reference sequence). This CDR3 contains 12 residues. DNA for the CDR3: TGTGCCAGCAGCGAAGGGACAACAAAACTGTTTTTT. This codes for CASSEGTTKLFF.

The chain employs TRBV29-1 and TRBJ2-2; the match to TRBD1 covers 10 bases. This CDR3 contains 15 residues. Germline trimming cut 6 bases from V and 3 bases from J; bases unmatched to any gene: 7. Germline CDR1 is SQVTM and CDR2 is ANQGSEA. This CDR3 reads CSVRTGTGDTGELFF. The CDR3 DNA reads TGCAGCGTGCGCACCGGGACAGGGGACACCGGGGAGCTGTTTTTT.

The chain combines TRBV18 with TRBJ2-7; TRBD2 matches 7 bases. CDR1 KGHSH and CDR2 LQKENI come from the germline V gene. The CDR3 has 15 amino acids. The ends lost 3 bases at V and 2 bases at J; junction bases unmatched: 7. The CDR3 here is CASSPPGGMPYEQYF. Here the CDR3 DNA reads TGTGCCAGCTCACCCCCCGGGGGGATGCCCTACGAGCAGTACTTC.

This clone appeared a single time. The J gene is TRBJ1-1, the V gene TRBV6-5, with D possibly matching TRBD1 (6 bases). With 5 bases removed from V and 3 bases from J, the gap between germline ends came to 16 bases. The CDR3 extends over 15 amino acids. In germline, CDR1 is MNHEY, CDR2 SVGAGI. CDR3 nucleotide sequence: TGTGCCAGCAGTGGAGGGGGTTTCGTAGACACTGAAGCTTTCTTT. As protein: CASSGGGFVDTEAFF.

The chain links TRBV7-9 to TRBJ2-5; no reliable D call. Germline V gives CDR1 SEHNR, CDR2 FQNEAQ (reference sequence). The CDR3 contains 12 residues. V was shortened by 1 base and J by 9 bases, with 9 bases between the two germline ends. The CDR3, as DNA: TGTGCCAGCAGCTTAGGCCCCTGGGCCCAGTACTTC. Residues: CASSLGPWAQYF.

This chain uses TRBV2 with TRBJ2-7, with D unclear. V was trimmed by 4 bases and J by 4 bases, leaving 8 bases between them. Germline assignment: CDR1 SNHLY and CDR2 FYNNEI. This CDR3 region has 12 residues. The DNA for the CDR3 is TGTGCCAGCAGTGCCGGCGAGTACGAGCAGTACTTC. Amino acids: CASSAGEYEQYF.

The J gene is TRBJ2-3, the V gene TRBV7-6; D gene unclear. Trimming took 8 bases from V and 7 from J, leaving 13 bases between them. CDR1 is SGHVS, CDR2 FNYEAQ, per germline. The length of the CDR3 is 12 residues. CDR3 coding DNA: TGTGCCAGCGCCTCGGACCTCAATACGCAGTATTTT. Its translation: CASASDLNTQYF.

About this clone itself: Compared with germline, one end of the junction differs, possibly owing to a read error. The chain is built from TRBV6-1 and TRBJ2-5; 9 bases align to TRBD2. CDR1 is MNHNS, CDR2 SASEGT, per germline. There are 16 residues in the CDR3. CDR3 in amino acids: CASSEVRREGQGTQYF. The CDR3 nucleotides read TGTGCCAGCAGTGAAGTGCGGCGGGAGGGCCAAGGGACCCAGTACTTC.

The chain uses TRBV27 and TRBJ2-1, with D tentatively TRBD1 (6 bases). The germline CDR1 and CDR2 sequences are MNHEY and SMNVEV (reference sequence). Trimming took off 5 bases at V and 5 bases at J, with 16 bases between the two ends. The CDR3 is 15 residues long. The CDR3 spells CASSPQGWSDNEQFF. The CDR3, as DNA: TGTGCCAGCAGTCCCCAGGGGTGGTCAGACAATGAGCAGTTCTTC.

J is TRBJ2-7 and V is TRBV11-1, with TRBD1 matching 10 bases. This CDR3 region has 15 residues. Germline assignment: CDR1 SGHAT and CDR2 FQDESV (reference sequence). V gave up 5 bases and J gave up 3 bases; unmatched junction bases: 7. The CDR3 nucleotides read TGTGCCAGCAGCCAGCTGGACAGGGGGAACTACGAGCAGTACTTC. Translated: CASSQLDRGNYEQYF.

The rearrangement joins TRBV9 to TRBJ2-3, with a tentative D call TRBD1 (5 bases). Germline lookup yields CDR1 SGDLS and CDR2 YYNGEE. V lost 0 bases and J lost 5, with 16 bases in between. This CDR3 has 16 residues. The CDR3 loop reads CASSVESGAGLDTQYF. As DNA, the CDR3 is TGTGCCAGCAGCGTAGAGTCTGGGGCCGGGCTAGATACGCAGTATTTT.

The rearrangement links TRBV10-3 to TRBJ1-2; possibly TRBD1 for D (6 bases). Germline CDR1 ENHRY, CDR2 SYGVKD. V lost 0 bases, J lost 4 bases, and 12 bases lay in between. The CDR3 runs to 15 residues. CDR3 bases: TGTGCCATCAGTGAGTCGGAAGGACAGTTCTATGGCTACACCTTC. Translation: CAISESEGQFYGYTF.

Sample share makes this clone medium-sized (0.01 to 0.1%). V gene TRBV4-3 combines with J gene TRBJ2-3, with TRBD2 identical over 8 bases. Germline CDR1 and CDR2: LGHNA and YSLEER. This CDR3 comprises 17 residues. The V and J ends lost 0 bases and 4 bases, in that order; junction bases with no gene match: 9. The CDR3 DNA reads TGCGCCAGCAGCCAAGATCTTGCAGCGGGGGCCGCAGATACGCAGTATTTT. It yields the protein CASSQDLAAGAADTQYF.

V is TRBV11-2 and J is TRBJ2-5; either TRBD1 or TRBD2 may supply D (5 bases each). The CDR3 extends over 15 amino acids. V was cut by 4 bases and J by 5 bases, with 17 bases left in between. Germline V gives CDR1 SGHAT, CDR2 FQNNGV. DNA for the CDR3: TGTGCCAGCAGCTACACCTCGGGGCCAAGGGAGACCCAGTACTTC. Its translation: CASSYTSGPRETQYF. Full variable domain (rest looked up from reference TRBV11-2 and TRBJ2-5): EAGVAQSPRYKIIEKRQSVAFWCNPISGHATLYWYQQILGQGPKLLIQFQNNGVVDDSQLPKDRFSAERLKGVDSTLKIQPAKLEDSAVYLCASSYTSGPRETQYFGPGTRLLVL.

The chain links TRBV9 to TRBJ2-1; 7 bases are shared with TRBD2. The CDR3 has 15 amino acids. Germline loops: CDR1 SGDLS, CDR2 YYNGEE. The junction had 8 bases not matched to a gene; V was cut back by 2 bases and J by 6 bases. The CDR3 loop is CASSVSDWGGNEQFF. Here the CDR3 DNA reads TGTGCCAGCAGCGTCTCCGACTGGGGGGGCAATGAGCAGTTCTTC. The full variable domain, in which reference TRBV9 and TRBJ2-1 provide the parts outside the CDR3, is DSGVTQTPKHLITATGQRVTLRCSPRSGDLSVYWYQQSLDQGLQFLIQYYNGEERAKGNILERFSAQQFPDLHSELNLSSLELGDSALYFCASSVSDWGGNEQFFGPGTRLTVL.

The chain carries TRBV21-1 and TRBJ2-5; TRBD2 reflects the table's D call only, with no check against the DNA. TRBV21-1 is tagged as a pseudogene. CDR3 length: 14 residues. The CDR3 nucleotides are TGTGCCAGCAGCAATAGTAGGGGAGGGGAGACCCAGTACTTC. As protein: CASSNSRGGETQYF.

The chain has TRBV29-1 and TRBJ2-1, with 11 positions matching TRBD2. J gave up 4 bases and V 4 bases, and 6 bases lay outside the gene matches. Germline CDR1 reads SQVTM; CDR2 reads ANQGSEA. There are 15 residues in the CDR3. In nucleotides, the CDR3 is TGCAGCGTTGGGGGCTGGACTAGCGGGTACAATGAGCAGTTCTTC. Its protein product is CSVGGWTSGYNEQFF.

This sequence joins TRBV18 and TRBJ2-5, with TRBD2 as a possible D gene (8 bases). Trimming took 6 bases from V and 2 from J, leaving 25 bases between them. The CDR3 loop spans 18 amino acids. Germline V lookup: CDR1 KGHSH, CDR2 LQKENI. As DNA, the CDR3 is TGTGCCAGCTCGCAAGGGGGCCGAGGCGGGGGGCCGCAAGAGACCCAGTACTTC. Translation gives CASSQGGRGGGPQETQYF.

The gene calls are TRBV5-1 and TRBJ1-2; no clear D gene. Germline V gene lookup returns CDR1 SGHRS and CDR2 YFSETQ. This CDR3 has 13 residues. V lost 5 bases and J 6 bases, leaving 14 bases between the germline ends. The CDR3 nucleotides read TGCGCCAGCAGGGGATTTTCAAAGGATGGCTACACCTTC. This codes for CASRGFSKDGYTF. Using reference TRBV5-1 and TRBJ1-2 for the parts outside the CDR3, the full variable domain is KAGVTQTPRYLIKTRGQQVTLSCSPISGHRSVSWYQQTPGQGLQFLFEYFSETQRNKGNFPGRFSGRQFSNSRSEMNVSTLELGDSALYLCASRGFSKDGYTFGSGTRLTVV.

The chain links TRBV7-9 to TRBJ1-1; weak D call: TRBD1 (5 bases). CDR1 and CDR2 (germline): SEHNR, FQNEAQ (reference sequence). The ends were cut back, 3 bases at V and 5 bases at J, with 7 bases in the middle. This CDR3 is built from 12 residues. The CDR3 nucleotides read TGTGCCAGCAGCTTGGGACGTACTGAAGCTTTCTTT. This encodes CASSLGRTEAFF.